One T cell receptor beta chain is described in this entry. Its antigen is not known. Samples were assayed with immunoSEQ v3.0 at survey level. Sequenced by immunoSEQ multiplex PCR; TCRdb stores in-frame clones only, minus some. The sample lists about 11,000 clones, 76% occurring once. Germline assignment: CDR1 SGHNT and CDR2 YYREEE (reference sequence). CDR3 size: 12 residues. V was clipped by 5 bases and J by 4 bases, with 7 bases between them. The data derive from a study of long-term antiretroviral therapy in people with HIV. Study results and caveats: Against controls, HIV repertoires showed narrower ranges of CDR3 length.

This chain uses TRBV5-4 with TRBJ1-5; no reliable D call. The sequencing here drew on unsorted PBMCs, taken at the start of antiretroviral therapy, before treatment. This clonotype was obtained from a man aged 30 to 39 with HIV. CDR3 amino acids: CASSLDNQPQHF. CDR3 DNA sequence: TGTGCCAGCAGTCTCGATAATCAGCCCCAGCATTTT.